Listed below are T cell receptor beta chains from one sample, sequenced in a study of T cell clonotyping in hematopoietic cell transplantation. This table comes from immunoSEQ multiplex PCR, and its TCRdb copy is limited to in-frame clones, with some not included. Of roughly 40,000 clones detected, around 94% appear once; the ten largest clones hold about 0.86%. Sequenced: peripheral blood mononuclear cells. The receptors shown here come from a woman in her forties or fifties in good health. Some clones in this sample may be carry-over from other donors' samples. The CDR3 runs from the conserved cysteine through the conserved F or W. The D gene is left open where the match is weak. Part of the rows lack a size; the others show once, few, many or a class for expanded clones.

TRBV2	TRBD1	TRBJ1-5	few	TGTGCCAGCAGGATGACAGGGCGGCCTCAGCCCCAGCATTTT	CASRMTGRPQPQHF
TRBV7-9	-	TRBJ2-3	-	TGTGCCAGCGTATGGGAGGTCACAGATACGCAGTATTTT	CASVWEVTDTQYF
TRBV5-1	-	TRBJ1-2	-	TGCGCCAGCAGCCCGGCCGACTATGGCTACACCTTC	CASSPADYGYTF
TRBV7-3	TRBD2	TRBJ2-1	once	TGTGCCAGCAGCTTAGAACTAGCGAAACCCGCCGAGCAGTTCTTC	CASSLELAKPAEQFF
TRBV28	-	TRBJ1-2	-	TGTGCCAGCAGCCACGGCAGGGTATATGGCTACACCTTC	CASSHGRVYGYTF
TRBV5-1	-	TRBJ2-2	-	TGCGCCAGCCGGCCCGGCCCTGATACCGGGGAGCTGTTTTTT	CASRPGPDTGELFF
TRBV11-3	-	TRBJ2-3	-	TGTGCCAGCAGCTTTGGGGGGGGCCTCGCAGATACGCAGTATTTT	CASSFGGGLADTQYF
TRBV6-5	TRBD1	TRBJ1-6	-	TGTGCCAGCTACAGGGGAGGGTCAGGATCACCCCTCCACTTT	CASYRGGSGSPLHF
TRBV7-8	-	TRBJ1-4	-	TGTGCCAGCACCCATCTTGGCCTCAATGAAAAACTGTTTTTT	CASTHLGLNEKLFF
TRBV6-5	-	TRBJ2-2	-	TGTGCCAGCAGAAGACAGGCGAACACCGGGGAGCTGTTTTTT	CASRRQANTGELFF
TRBV2	-	TRBJ2-7	-	TGTGCCAGCAGTCCCCTAACGAGCTCCTACGAGCAGTACTTC	CASSPLTSSYEQYF
TRBV4-3	-	TRBJ1-2	-	TGCGCCAGCAGCCAGGATCCACGCGCTAACTATGGCTACACCTTC	CASSQDPRANYGYTF
TRBV9	-	TRBJ2-7	-	TGTGCCAGCAGCGTAGAGGCAGGGTCCTACGAGCAGTACTTC	CASSVEAGSYEQYF
TRBV9	-	TRBJ2-1	few	TGTGCCAGCAGCGTAAACCAGGACGGAAAGACAGCGCGGGTCTATGAGCAGTTCTTC	CASSVNQDGKTARVYEQFF
TRBV7-8	-	TRBJ1-1	-	TGTGCCAGCAGCTTAGCGGGGTACACTGAAGCTTTCTTT	CASSLAGYTEAFF
TRBV29-1	-	TRBJ2-7	-	TGCAGCGTTGAAGGACCGACACCCTCCTACGAGCAGTACTTC	CSVEGPTPSYEQYF
TRBV5-5	-	TRBJ1-3	-	TGTGCCAGCAGTCTAACGCCGGGGATATTCTCTGGAAACACCATATATTTT	CASSLTPGIFSGNTIYF
TRBV11-1	TRBD2	TRBJ2-2	-	TGTGCCAGCAGCTCATGGATAGCGGGGGGTCGTGGGGAGCTGTTTTTT	CASSSWIAGGRGELFF
TRBV19	-	TRBJ2-7	-	TGTGCCAGTAGGACGACAGCCGCGGGCTACGAGCAGTACTTC	CASRTTAAGYEQYF
TRBV11-3	-	TRBJ1-4	-	TGTGCCAGCAGCCAAGTCGTTGGTAATGAAAAACTGTTTTTT	CASSQVVGNEKLFF
TRBV5-1	-	TRBJ2-6	-	TGCGCCAGCAGCTTGGGTTGGGGGAGCTCTGGGGCCAACGTCCTGACTTTC	CASSLGWGSSGANVLTF
TRBV19	-	TRBJ1-5	once	TGTGCCAGTAGCCAACAGCGATATAGCAATCAGCCCCAGCATTTT	CASSQQRYSNQPQHF
TRBV9	TRBD2	TRBJ2-5	-	TGTGCCAGCAGCGGAGGGACTAGCGGGGGAGAAGAGACCCAGTACTTC	CASSGGTSGGEETQYF
TRBV6-5	-	TRBJ2-1	-	TGTGCCAGCAGTTACTCGCTGGGGTCCTCCTACAATGAGCAGTTCTTC	CASSYSLGSSYNEQFF
TRBV4-1	-	TRBJ2-5	-	TGCGCCAGCAGCCAAGATCAGGAAGAGACCCAGTACTTC	CASSQDQEETQYF
TRBV9	-	TRBJ1-3	-	TGTGCCAGCACTGATCCCTCTGGAAACACCATATATTTT	CASTDPSGNTIYF